This T cell receptor beta chain is from a study of T-cell memory formation after mild COVID-19. Overall study: Among the donors, TCR clusters were largely specific to each donor.

This clonotype was recorded at least ten times. Each CDR3 protein gets one entry after TCRdb re-called the 5' RACE reads with MiXCR. The sample holds about 430,000 distinct CDR3 sequences, more than 15% seen once. Germline V gene data show CDR1 as SGHTA and CDR2 as FQGNSA. The CDR3 sequence is 13 residues long. The V gene lost 2 bases and the J gene lost 5 bases, with 9 bases spanning the gap. Sequencing input: PBMCs or a T cell subset sorted from them (not recorded which). The rearrangement uses TRBV7-2 and TRBJ2-5; D is perhaps TRBD1 (5 bases). This sequence originates from a man between 18 and 35 years old who had mild COVID-19 (a few samples of this study predate the infection). Cell type and time point are not known. The CDR3 protein is CASSLQGRETQYF. Here the CDR3 DNA reads TGTGCCAGCAGCTTACAGGGCAGGGAGACCCAGTACTTC.